This T cell receptor (beta chain) was observed in a study of T cells in Graves' hyperthyroidism and ophthalmopathy. Overall study: Once the initial diagnosis was made, peripheral blood was obtained before any treatment.

Amplified TCR beta CDR3 regions came from RNA transcripts. The TCR CDR3 first-round RT-PCR relied on the HTBI primer set. Each CDR3 protein gets one entry after TCRdb re-called the multiplex PCR reads with MiXCR. This sample has about 350,000 distinct CDR3 sequences; approximately 14% occur once, and the top ten carry around 24%. This clonotype turned up a few times. What it recognizes is unknown. Germline V gene sequence: CDR1 MNHNS, CDR2 SASEGT. V dropped 6 bases and J dropped 2 bases, with 16 bases sitting between them. The CDR3 loop spans 15 amino acids. Study conclusions and caveats: Separation of ophthalmopathy from stable hyperthyroidism was achieved by a 13 V-J model. Model-based prediction identified ophthalmopathy a median around 6.5 months prior to its onset.

The sample taken for sequencing was blood. The TCR sequence derives from a woman in her 30s with Graves' hyperthyroidism. The rearrangement links TRBV6-1 to TRBJ1-2; D ambiguous. The DNA for the CDR3 is TGTGCCAGCAGCCTAACCGGGCCAGCAAACTATGGCTACACCTTC. Its protein is CASSLTGPANYGYTF.